This T cell receptor beta chain is from a study of shared clonotypes between healthy human individuals. Study-level background: In total, the donors were a couple of women and three men aged 18 to 49. Study conclusions and caveats: Naive CD4 clonotype sharing across a few donors was 5% to 6%.

Germline V CDR1 and CDR2: SGHTA, FQGNSA. This CDR3 contains 14 residues. V lost 5 bases and J lost 5, with 13 bases in between. The CD4+ fraction was divided into a CD45RA+ naive subset and a CD45RA-negative memory subset. Concerning this clone itself: Its antigen is currently unknown.

Using immunoSEQ multiplex PCR, the repertoire was profiled, and TCRdb retains in-frame clones only, with some absent. The sample records hundreds of thousands of clones, approximately 79% being singletons. This clonotype was sampled from a woman between 25 and 40 years old in good health. This chain links TRBV7-2 with TRBJ2-1; D may correspond to TRBD1 or TRBD2 (7 bases each). The sequenced sample consisted of memory CD4+ T cells sorted from blood. Subset denoted: CD45RA-negative fraction. The CDR3 sequence is CASSQQGGDNEQFF. The CDR3 DNA follows: TGTGCCAGCAGCCAGCAGGGGGGGGACAATGAGCAGTTCTTC.